This T cell receptor beta chain was obtained from a study of blood T cell repertoires in COVID-19. Overall study: COVID-19 samples, acute and convalescent, were from the United States, Italy and Spain.

The germline V gene has CDR1 KGHDR and CDR2 SFDVKD. The CDR3 length is 16 residues. The V end was cut by 2 bases, the J end by 0 bases, with 10 bases between. How the authors handled the data: Reference gene primer amplification in the assay estimated nucleated cell counts. TCRdb's table, derived via immunoSEQ multiplex PCR, lists solely in-frame clones and lacks some. The V and J calls and clone size are taken from that table; D and trimming were inferred from the DNA. The sample contains about 320,000 clones, 85% to 90% of which appear only once. Participants were aged roughly 18 to 89 years from around 26 US areas. All recovered Cohort 3 donors got two negative PCRs, got clearance, or saw symptom resolution.

The sequencing sample was made of PBMCs or T cells enriched from blood (not recorded which). The rearrangement links TRBV24-1 to TRBJ1-5; D unresolved. The sequence was obtained from a woman under 30 who had recovered from COVID-19. CDR3 sequence reads: CATSDSEDYSNQPQHF. The CDR3 nucleotides are TGTGCCACCAGTGATTCGGAGGACTATAGCAATCAGCCCCAGCATTTT.